Described below is a single T cell receptor beta chain sequence and its context. Its matching antigen is unknown. This sample is part of a study of cytomegalovirus exposure and HLA in healthy donors. The PCR employed 60 Vbeta primers together with 13 Jbeta primers. Repertoires were generated with immunoSEQ multiplex PCR, while TCRdb's copy carries only in-frame clones and drops some. This sample's table has 150,000 to 200,000 clones. Broader study findings: The authors listed 150 or so TCR beta chains as cytomegalovirus-associated. A reported reduction in N-insertions relative to the approximately 690-donor mean was seen in an Asian-associated ancestry cluster in a later analysis.

CDR3 length: 14 residues. V was trimmed by 7 bases and J by 7 bases, leaving 14 bases between them. The germline gives CDR1 MDHEN, CDR2 SYDVKM. Sequenced sample: PBMCs. This sequence was found in a young man in good health and CMV-seronegative. The chain combines TRBV28 with TRBJ1-6, with D hard to call. CDR3: CASTLGRENSPLHF. The CDR3 DNA reads TGTGCCAGCACCCTCGGACGGGAAAATTCACCCCTCCACTTT.